Below, 28 T cell receptor beta chains from the same sample are listed, as sequenced in a study of glioma-infiltrating T cells. Using RNA template, CDR3s of TCR alpha and beta were amplified with iRepertoire arm-PCR. TCRdb passed the multiplex PCR reads through MiXCR, listing each CDR3 protein once. The sample lists around 99,000 distinct CDR3 sequences, around 25% seen once, with about a third in the top ten. The material sequenced was glioma tissue, nonneoplastic brain tissue, or PBMCs (not recorded which). These receptors originate from a human donor with low-grade glioma or glioblastoma, undergoing nonglioma brain surgery, or in good health (not recorded which).

As concerns this clonotype: This may stem from a read error, because a much larger clone lies one nucleotide away. The rearrangement links TRBV24-1 to TRBJ2-1, with D tentatively TRBD1 or TRBD2 (5 bases each). Germline CDR1 KGHDR, CDR2 SFDVKD. Trimming shortened V by 1 base and J by 14 bases, and 11 bases separated the two germline ends. The CDR3 is made up of 12 amino acids. The CDR3 loop is CATSDFRGEKFF. The CDR3 bases are TGTGCCACCAGTGATTTTCGAGGGGAGAAGTTCTTC.

A note on this clonotype: Just one base apart from a much larger clone, this may be a read error. The genes are TRBV10-2 and TRBJ1-1; D remains unclear. The CDR3 has 13 residues. Germline V gene data show CDR1 as WSHSY and CDR2 as SAAADI. Here the CDR3 reads CASRTDGNTKAFF. The CDR3 region has the DNA TGCGCCAGCAGAACGGACGGGAACACTAAAGCTTTCTTT.

This clonotype showed up many times. The chain couples TRBV7-3 to TRBJ2-7; the match to TRBD2 covers 8 bases. CDR1 is SGHTA, CDR2 FQGTGA, per germline. This CDR3 has 14 residues. V dropped 5 bases and J dropped 4; count of bases not matched to a gene: 7. The CDR3 region has the DNA TGTGCCAGCAGCCCGTTAGCGGGAAAATACGAGCAGTACTTC. It codes for CASSPLAGKYEQYF.

In DNA, the CDR3 is TGCGCCAGCAGCTGGGACAGGGAGGGGGATGAGCAGTTCTTC. It codes for CASSWDREGDEQFF. This chain links TRBV5-1 with TRBJ2-1; 9 nucleotides agree with TRBD1. The CDR3 runs 14 residues. Germline-derived CDR1 and CDR2 are SGHRS and YFSETQ. V lost 3 bases and J lost 8; bases outside the gene matches: 6.

This clonotype was detected many times. The gene calls are TRBV4-1 and TRBJ2-3; 15 bases align to TRBD2. Germline CDR1 MGHRA, CDR2 YSYEKL. The V segment lost 0 bases and the J segment 6 bases; nucleotides outside the gene matches: 4. The CDR3 is 17 residues long. CDR3 nucleotide sequence: TGCGCCAGCAGCCAAGATACCGGGACTAGCGGGGGGGATACGCAGTATTTT. Amino acid sequence: CASSQDTGTSGGDTQYF.

The V gene is TRBV14, the J gene TRBJ2-1; tentative D call: TRBD2 (6 bases). V dropped 1 base and J dropped 10 bases, with 20 bases sitting between them. CDR1 and CDR2 (germline): SGHDN, FVKESK. CDR3 length equals 16 residues. The CDR3 nucleotides are TGTGCCAGCAGCCAAGTTTATGGAGGGGAGGCGAGGGAGCAGTTCTTC. As protein: CASSQVYGGEAREQFF.

V and J are TRBV27 and TRBJ2-1; the match to TRBD2 covers 8 bases. Germline V gene data show CDR1 as MNHEY and CDR2 as SMNVEV (reference sequence). With 3 bases clipped from V and 7 bases from J, the junction kept 5 bases outside the gene matches. CDR3 size: 14 residues. CDR3 sequence (DNA): TGTGCCAGCAGTTTGGGCGGGAGGAGGAATGAGCAGTTCTTC. Amino acid sequence: CASSLGGRRNEQFF.

This clonotype has a count of ten or more. This CDR3 is CASSIGTSGYNEQFF. In DNA form, the CDR3 reads TGTGCCAGTAGTATTGGGACTAGCGGGTACAATGAGCAGTTCTTC. The rearrangement links TRBV19 to TRBJ2-1, with 12 positions matching TRBD2. The CDR3 totals 15 residues. Looked up from germline, CDR1 is LNHDA and CDR2 is SQIVND (reference sequence). V shed 3 bases and J 4 bases; nucleotides not matched to a gene: 1.

This clonotype was seen repeatedly, ten times or more. Here the CDR3 DNA reads TGTGCCAGCAGCCGCGCCTTATCGAACACCGGGGAGCTGTTTTTT. This translates into CASSRALSNTGELFF. V usage is TRBV11-2 and J usage is TRBJ2-2, with D unresolved. With 5 bases removed from V and 0 bases from J, the gap between germline ends came to 10 bases. This CDR3 is built from 15 residues. Germline CDR1 is SGHAT and CDR2 is FQNNGV.

The table lists this clonotype with many counts. The CDR3 DNA reads as TGTGCCAGCGTCAGGAGTGGGTGGGCTAGCAATCAGCCCCAGCATTTT. It encodes CASVRSGWASNQPQHF. The rearrangement uses TRBV7-8 and TRBJ1-5; no definite D call. CDR1 is SGHVS, CDR2 FQNEAQ, per germline. The V and J ends lost 8 bases and 0 bases respectively, with 17 bases between them. This CDR3 has 16 amino acids.

As to this clonotype: A single base separates this from a much larger clone, so it may be a read error. The V gene is TRBV6-9, the J gene TRBJ1-1; a possible D gene is TRBD1 (5 bases). The V gene's germline CDR1 is MNHGY and CDR2 SVAAGI. CDR3 length: 13 residues. The CDR3 DNA is TGTGCCAGCGGTTACCGGGACTACACTGAAGCTTTCTTT. Translating it yields CASGYRDYTEAFF.

This clonotype was detected ten times or more. The rearrangement uses TRBV11-2 and TRBJ2-3, with TRBD2 matching 7 bases. Germline V gives CDR1 SGHAT, CDR2 FQNNGV. V shed 4 bases and J 4 bases; nucleotides not matched to a gene: 2. The length of the CDR3 is 13 residues. The CDR3 loop reads CASSSTSSDTQYF. Written as DNA, the CDR3 is TGTGCCAGCAGCTCGACTAGCTCAGATACGCAGTATTTT.

Only one count was recorded for this clonotype. A read error is possible here, since a much larger clone lies one base away. The chain is built from TRBV24-1 and TRBJ2-1; possible D gene TRBD1, 5 bases. This CDR3 spans 15 amino acids. Germline V gene lookup returns CDR1 KGHDR and CDR2 SFDVKD. Trimming stripped 4 bases from V and 7 bases from J, with 16 bases between. CDR3 coding DNA: TGTGCCACCAGTGACGCAGGGATACGGCGGAATGAGCAGTTCTTC. It is translated as CATSDAGIRRNEQFF.

With respect to this clonotype: Compared with germline, one end of the junction differs, possibly owing to a read error. V usage is TRBV10-3 and J usage is TRBJ2-7, with 14 bases matching TRBD2. CDR1 is ENHRY and CDR2 is SYGVKD in the germline V gene. This CDR3 comprises 21 residues. The CDR3 region is CAISESFPAGLAGDSSYKQYF. In nucleotides, the CDR3 is TGTGCCATCAGTGAGTCTTTTCCCGCGGGACTAGCGGGAGACTCCTCCTACAAGCAGTACTTC.

This clonotype appeared many times. The chain combines TRBV12-3 or TRBV12-4 with TRBJ2-5; 7 nucleotides line up with TRBD1. This CDR3 spans 13 amino acids. J was trimmed by 5 bases and V by 4 bases; bases with no gene match: 4. CDR3 sequence reads: CASSSGQQETQYF. The CDR3 nucleotides read TGTGCCAGCAGTTCGGGACAGCAGGAGACCCAGTACTTC.

This clonotype was counted at least ten times. V gene TRBV19 combines with J gene TRBJ2-7; D uncertain. Trimming pared 5 bases from V and 0 bases from J, leaving 11 bases between. This CDR3 has 14 amino acids. The germline V gene has CDR1 LNHDA and CDR2 SQIVND (reference sequence). The CDR3: CASSPVPDSYEQYF. CDR3 coding DNA: TGTGCCAGTAGTCCAGTTCCAGACTCCTACGAGCAGTACTTC.

V is TRBV4-3 and J is TRBJ1-3, with D hard to call. The V end lost 0 bases, the J end lost 1 base, and 7 bases lay between the germline ends. The CDR3 has 15 residues. CDR1 is LGHNA, CDR2 YSLEER, per germline. In DNA form, the CDR3 reads TGCGCCAGCAGCCAAGATGTTTTTTCTGGAAACACCATATATTTT. It yields the protein CASSQDVFSGNTIYF.

This clonotype was seen ten or more times. This chain connects TRBV24-1 to TRBJ2-1, with 12 positions matching TRBD2. The CDR3 contains 16 residues. Trimming took 4 bases from V and 9 from J; bases not matched to a gene: 9. Germline CDR1 reads KGHDR; CDR2 reads SFDVKD. CDR3 sequence (DNA): TGTGCCACCAGTGAGTCGACTAGCGGGAGAAGGGTTGAGCAGTTCTTC. This gives the protein CATSESTSGRRVEQFF.

This clonotype appeared many times. This chain connects TRBV19 to TRBJ1-5; a possible D gene is TRBD1 (6 bases). V gave up 5 bases and J gave up 2 bases, with 13 bases separating them. Germline lookup yields CDR1 LNHDA and CDR2 SQIVND (reference sequence). The CDR3 sequence is 15 residues long. This CDR3 reads CASSSRTVRNQPQHF. The CDR3, as DNA: TGTGCCAGTAGTTCTAGGACAGTCCGCAATCAGCCCCAGCATTTT.

This clonotype was detected ten times or more. The rearrangement links TRBV7-3 to TRBJ1-1, with D unclear. Germline V CDR1 and CDR2: SGHTA, FQGTGA. This CDR3 has 16 residues. Trimming stripped 1 base from V and 1 base from J, with 13 bases between. DNA of the CDR3: TGTGCCAGCAGCTTAATGTGGCGGATTGAGAACACTGAAGCTTTCTTT. It translates to CASSLMWRIENTEAFF.

This clonotype was counted ten times or more. This rearrangement joins TRBV6-1 to TRBJ2-7; 8 nucleotides agree with TRBD1. The germline V gene has CDR1 MNHNS and CDR2 SASEGT. CDR3 length: 14 amino acids. J was trimmed by 6 bases and V by 5 bases; bases with no gene match: 9. CDR3 nucleotides: TGTGCCAGCAGTTTACGCGGACAGGGCGGCGAGCAGTACTTC. Encoded protein: CASSLRGQGGEQYF.

About this clonotype itself: Its ends do not fully match the called genes, so a read error is possible. The chain carries TRBV6-2 or TRBV6-3 and TRBJ1-2; no clear D gene. This CDR3 has 13 residues. The V gene's germline CDR1 is MNHEY and CDR2 SVGEGT. The CDR3 DNA reads TGTGCCAGCAGCCATGGACGGACTTATGTCTACACCTTC. It specifies CASSHGRTYVYTF.

This clonotype was recorded at least ten times. The chain joins TRBV6-7 to TRBJ2-1, with 7 bases aligning to TRBD2. TRBV6-7 is filed as an ORF, its function uncertain. V dropped 7 bases and J dropped 7; count of bases not matched to a gene: 1. The CDR3 has 11 residues. The CDR3 is CASMGGNEQFF. Here the CDR3 DNA reads TGTGCCAGCATGGGAGGGAATGAGCAGTTCTTC.

The chain links TRBV7-9 to TRBJ2-7, with 10 bases identical to TRBD1. Germline V gene lookup returns CDR1 SEHNR and CDR2 FQNEAQ (reference sequence). The CDR3 has 15 amino acids. Unmatched junction bases numbered 5, after V lost 6 bases and J lost 0 bases. In DNA form, the CDR3 reads TGTGCCAGCAGACCGGGACAGGGGAGCTCCTACGAGCAGTACTTC. It specifies CASRPGQGSSYEQYF. Complete variable domain (other parts from reference TRBV7-9 and TRBJ2-7): DTGVSQNPRHKITKRGQNVTFRCDPISEHNRLYWYRQTLGQGPEFLTYFQNEAQLEKSRLLSDRFSAERPKGSFSTLEIQRTEQGDSAMYLCASRPGQGSSYEQYFGPGTRLTVT.

Points on this clonotype: The junction departs from the called germline gene at one end, perhaps through a read error. The genes are TRBV5-4 and TRBJ2-6; 7 nucleotides agree with TRBD1. The V gene's germline CDR1 is SGHNT and CDR2 YYREEE (reference sequence). The CDR3 totals 15 residues. CDR3 DNA: TGCGCCAGCAGCATGGACAGGCCTGGGGCCAACGTCCTGACTTTC. Translating it yields CASSMDRPGANVLTF.

Only one count was recorded for this clonotype. In this CDR3 the conserved last residue, phenylalanine or tryptophan, is missing, so a read error is likely. The J gene is TRBJ2-1, the V gene TRBV20-1, with D perhaps TRBD2 (9 bases). With 6 bases removed from V and 13 bases from J, the gap between germline ends came to 22 bases. From germline, CDR1 is DFQATT and CDR2 SNEGSKA (reference sequence). The CDR3 sequence is 13 residues long. This chain's CDR3 is CSAPGGARGGQFL. CDR3 nucleotide sequence: TGCAGTGCCCCAGGGGGCGCGCGGGGGGGTCAGTTCTTA.

This clonotype came up a few times. The chain couples TRBV4-3 to TRBJ2-7, with D perhaps matching TRBD2 (5 bases). Germline V gene lookup returns CDR1 LGHNA and CDR2 YSLEER. The CDR3 contains 15 residues. V lost 0 bases, J lost 3 bases, and 12 bases lay in between. The CDR3 sequence: CASSQDRTGDYEQYF. CDR3 nucleotides: TGCGCCAGCAGCCAAGATCGGACTGGAGACTACGAGCAGTACTTC.

This clonotype was recorded at least ten times. The rearrangement links TRBV4-1 to TRBJ1-5; D unresolved. Germline CDR1 and CDR2: MGHRA and YSYEKL. This CDR3 contains 15 residues. V was cut by 1 base and J by 3 bases, with 10 bases left in between. CDR3 sequence: CASSQAYGHNQPQHF. The CDR3 bases are TGCGCCAGCAGCCAAGCGTACGGCCACAATCAGCCCCAGCATTTT.